This TCR beta chain was captured in a study of blood T cell repertoires in COVID-19. Overall study: Acute and convalescent COVID-19 specimens originated in the United States, Italy and Spain. Sample material is recorded as cDNA or gDNA derived from T cells, B-cell-depleted T cells, or PBMCs.

As processed by the authors: Using reference gene primer amplification, nucleated cell counts were estimated. Measured with immunoSEQ multiplex PCR; TCRdb has only the in-frame clones, and not every one. The V and J calls and clone size were taken over from that table, and D and trimming were inferred from the DNA. The sample contains approximately 300,000 clones, roughly 90% of which appear only once. Participant ages covered about 18 to 100 years across 24 US areas. This CDR3 spans 15 amino acids. The germline V and J ends were trimmed by 2 bases and 7 bases, with 18 bases remaining between them. Germline V gene lookup returns CDR1 GTSNPN and CDR2 SVGIG (reference sequence). This clone was observed once.

The TCR was taken from a woman in her 30s who had been exposed to COVID-19. Input material: PBMCs or T cells enriched from blood (not recorded which). The chain combines TRBV30 with TRBJ1-5, with a weak D call TRBD1 (5 bases). The CDR3 reads CAWSKGSHRVQPQHF. The CDR3 DNA reads as TGTGCCTGGAGTAAGGGGTCCCATCGAGTACAGCCCCAGCATTTT. The full variable domain, with the rest looked up from reference TRBV30 and TRBJ1-5, is SQTIHQWPATLVQPVGSPLSLECTVEGTSNPNLYWYRQAAGRGLQLLFYSVGIGQISSEVPQNLSASRPQDRQFILSSKKLLLSDSGFYLCAWSKGSHRVQPQHFGDGTRLSIL.